Included here is one T cell receptor beta chain sequence, with context. The antigen is undetermined. The data originate from a study of T cell responses to AZD1222 COVID-19 vaccine. Study-level results: The donor group comprised mostly white British people and more females; the analysis possibly underestimated clonal diversity. Samples come after the peak T cell response, not at day 14. Spike-specific TCRs gained breadth and depth after people received two AZD1222 doses.

CDR3 length equals 11 residues. The germline V and J ends were trimmed by 3 bases and 2 bases, with 0 bases remaining between them. Germline V gene lookup returns CDR1 LGHDT and CDR2 YNNKEL (reference sequence). Assay: immunoSEQ multiplex PCR; the TCRdb copy retains only in-frame clones and omits some. The table shows about 110,000 clones, with roughly 88% occurring only once. Sequenced material: peripheral blood, taken on day 0 of AZD1222 vaccination. The chain has TRBV3-1 (or the pseudogene TRBV3-2) and TRBJ2-3, with no clear D. This TCR came from an adult in good health. The CDR3 here is CASSHTDTQYF. For the CDR3, the DNA is TGTGCCAGCAGCCACACAGATACGCAGTATTTT.